This T cell receptor beta chain is drawn from a study of regulatory T cells in long-lasting Graves disease. This CDR3 region has 14 residues. V was cut by 5 bases and J by 3 bases, with 11 bases left in between. The germline CDR1 and CDR2 sequences are MGHRA and YSYEKL. This clonotype was counted between two and nine times. The sample's time point: newly diagnosed GD, antithyroid drugs for less than 3 months. Isolated PBMC RNA provided the starting material for the TCR library. With iRepertoire HTBI primers and Arm-PCR of CDR3 regions, TCR beta libraries were built. TCRdb reprocessed the multiplex PCR reads via MiXCR and lists one record per CDR3 protein. The table shows 350,000 to 450,000 distinct CDR3 sequences, with 15% occurring only once. These data were also filed under a second study, of T cells in Graves' hyperthyroidism and ophthalmopathy.

The clonotype originates from a woman aged 25-40 years with Graves disease. This specimen consisted of peripheral blood mononuclear cells (PBMCs), obtained at new diagnosis, from a patient treated with antithyroid drugs. The chain joins TRBV4-1 to TRBJ2-4; D perhaps matches TRBD1 (5 bases). DNA for the CDR3: TGCGCCAGCAGCGTCAGGGTCGGCAAAAACATTCAGTACTTC. Amino acids: CASSVRVGKNIQYF.